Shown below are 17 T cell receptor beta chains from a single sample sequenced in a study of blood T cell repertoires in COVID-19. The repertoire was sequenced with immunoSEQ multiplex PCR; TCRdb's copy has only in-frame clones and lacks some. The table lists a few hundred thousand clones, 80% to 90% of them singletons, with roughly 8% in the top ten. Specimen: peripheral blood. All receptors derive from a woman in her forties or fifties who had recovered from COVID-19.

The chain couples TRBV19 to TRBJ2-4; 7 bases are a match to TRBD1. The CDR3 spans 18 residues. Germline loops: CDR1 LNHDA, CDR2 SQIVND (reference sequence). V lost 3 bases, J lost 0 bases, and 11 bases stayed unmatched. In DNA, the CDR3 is TGTGCCAGTAGTATCGCACAGGGGATAACCTTAGCCAAAAACATTCAGTACTTC. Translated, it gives CASSIAQGITLAKNIQYF.

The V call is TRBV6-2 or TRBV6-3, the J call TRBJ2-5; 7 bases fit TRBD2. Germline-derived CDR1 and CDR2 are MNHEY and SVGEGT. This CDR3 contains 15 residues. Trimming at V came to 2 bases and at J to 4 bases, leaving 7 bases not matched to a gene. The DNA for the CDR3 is TGTGCCAGCAGTTACGGGGGGGAGTTTGGAGAGACCCAGTACTTC. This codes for CASSYGGEFGETQYF.

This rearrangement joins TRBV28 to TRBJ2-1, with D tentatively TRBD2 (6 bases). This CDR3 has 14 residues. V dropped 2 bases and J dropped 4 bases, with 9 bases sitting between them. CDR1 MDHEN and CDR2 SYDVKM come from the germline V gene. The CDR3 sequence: CASSLGGAYNEQFF. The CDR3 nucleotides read TGTGCCAGCAGTTTAGGCGGGGCTTACAATGAGCAGTTCTTC.

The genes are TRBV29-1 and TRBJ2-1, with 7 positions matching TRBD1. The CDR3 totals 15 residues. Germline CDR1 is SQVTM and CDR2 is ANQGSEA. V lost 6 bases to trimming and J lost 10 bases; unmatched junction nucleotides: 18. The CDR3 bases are TGCAGCGTCGGTAATGAGGGACAGATAGATGGGGAGCAGTTCTTC. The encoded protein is CSVGNEGQIDGEQFF.

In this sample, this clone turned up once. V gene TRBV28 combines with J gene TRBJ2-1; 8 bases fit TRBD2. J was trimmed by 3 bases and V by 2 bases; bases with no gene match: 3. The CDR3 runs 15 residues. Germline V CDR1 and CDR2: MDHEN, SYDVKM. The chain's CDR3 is CASSLTGGGYNEQFF. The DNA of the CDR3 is TGTGCCAGCAGTTTAACCGGGGGGGGCTACAATGAGCAGTTCTTC.

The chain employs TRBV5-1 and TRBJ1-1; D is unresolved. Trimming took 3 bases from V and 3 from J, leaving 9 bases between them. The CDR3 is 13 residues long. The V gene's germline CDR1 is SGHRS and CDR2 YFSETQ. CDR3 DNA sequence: TGCGCCAGCAGCTACGGAGGGTACACTGAAGCTTTCTTT. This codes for CASSYGGYTEAFF.

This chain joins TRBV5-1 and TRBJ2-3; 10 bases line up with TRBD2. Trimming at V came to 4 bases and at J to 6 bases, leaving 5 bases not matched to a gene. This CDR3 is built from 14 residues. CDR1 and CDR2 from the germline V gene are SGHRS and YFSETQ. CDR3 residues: CASSNSGGADTQYF. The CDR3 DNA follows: TGCGCCAGCAGCAACAGCGGGGGGGCGGATACGCAGTATTTT. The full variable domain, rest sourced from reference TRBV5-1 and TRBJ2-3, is KAGVTQTPRYLIKTRGQQVTLSCSPISGHRSVSWYQQTPGQGLQFLFEYFSETQRNKGNFPGRFSGRQFSNSRSEMNVSTLELGDSALYLCASSNSGGADTQYFGPGTRLTVL.

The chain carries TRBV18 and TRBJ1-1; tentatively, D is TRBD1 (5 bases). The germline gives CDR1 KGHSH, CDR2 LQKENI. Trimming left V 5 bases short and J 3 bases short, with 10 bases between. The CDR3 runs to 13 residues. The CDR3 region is CASSSTGDTEAFF. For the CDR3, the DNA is TGTGCCAGCTCATCCACGGGGGACACTGAAGCTTTCTTT.

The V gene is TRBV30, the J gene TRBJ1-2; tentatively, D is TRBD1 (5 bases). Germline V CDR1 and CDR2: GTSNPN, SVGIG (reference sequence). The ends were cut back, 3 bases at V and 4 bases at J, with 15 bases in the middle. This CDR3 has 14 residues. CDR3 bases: TGTGCCTGGAGGGCCACAGGCGTAACCTATGGCTACACCTTC. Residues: CAWRATGVTYGYTF.

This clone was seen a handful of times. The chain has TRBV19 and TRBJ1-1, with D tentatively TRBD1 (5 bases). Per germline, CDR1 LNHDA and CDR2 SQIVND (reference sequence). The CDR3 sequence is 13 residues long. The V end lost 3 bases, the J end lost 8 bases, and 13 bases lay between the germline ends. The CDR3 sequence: CASSIRVTGEAFF. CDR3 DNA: TGTGCCAGTAGTATTCGAGTTACAGGAGAAGCTTTCTTT.

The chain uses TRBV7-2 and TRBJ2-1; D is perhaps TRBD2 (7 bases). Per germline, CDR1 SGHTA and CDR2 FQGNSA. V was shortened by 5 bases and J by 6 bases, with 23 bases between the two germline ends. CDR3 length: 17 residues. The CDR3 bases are TGTGCCAGCAGCAAGCGGACTAGGGGAACGACAGGCAATGAGCAGTTCTTC. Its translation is CASSKRTRGTTGNEQFF. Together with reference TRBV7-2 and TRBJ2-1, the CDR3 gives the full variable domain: GAGVSQSPSNKVTEKGKDVELRCDPISGHTALYWYRQSLGQGLEFLIYFQGNSAPDKSGLPSDRFSAERTGGSVSTLTIQRTQQEDSAVYLCASSKRTRGTTGNEQFFGPGTRLTVL.

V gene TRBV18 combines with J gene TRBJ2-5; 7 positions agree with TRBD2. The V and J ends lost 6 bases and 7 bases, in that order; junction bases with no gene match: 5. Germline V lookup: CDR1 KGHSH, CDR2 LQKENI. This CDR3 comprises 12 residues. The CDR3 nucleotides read TGTGCCAGCTCCCGCGTAGCGGGGACCCAGTACTTC. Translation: CASSRVAGTQYF.

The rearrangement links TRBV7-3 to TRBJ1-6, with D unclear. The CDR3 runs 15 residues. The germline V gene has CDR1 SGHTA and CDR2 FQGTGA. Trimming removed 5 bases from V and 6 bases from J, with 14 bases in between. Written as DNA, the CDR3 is TGTGCCAGCAGCCAAACGCCAGATCGTAATTCACCCCTCCACTTT. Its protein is CASSQTPDRNSPLHF.

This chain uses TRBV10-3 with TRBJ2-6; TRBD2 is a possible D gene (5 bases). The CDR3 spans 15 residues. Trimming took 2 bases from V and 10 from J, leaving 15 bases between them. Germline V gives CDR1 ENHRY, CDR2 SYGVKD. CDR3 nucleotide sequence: TGTGCCATCAGTGAGCGCGAGGGCACACAAAACGTCCTGACTTTC. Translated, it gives CAISEREGTQNVLTF.

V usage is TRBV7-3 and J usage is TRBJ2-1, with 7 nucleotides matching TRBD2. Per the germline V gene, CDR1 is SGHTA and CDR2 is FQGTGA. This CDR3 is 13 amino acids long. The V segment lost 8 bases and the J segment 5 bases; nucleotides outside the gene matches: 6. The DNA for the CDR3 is TGTGCCAGCGGGCGGGAGAGGAACAATGAGCAGTTCTTC. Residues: CASGRERNNEQFF. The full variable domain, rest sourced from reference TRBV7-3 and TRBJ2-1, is GAGVSQTPSNKVTEKGKYVELRCDPISGHTALYWYRQSLGQGPEFLIYFQGTGAADDSGLPNDRFFAVRPEGSVSTLKIQRTERGDSAVYLCASGRERNNEQFFGPGTRLTVL.

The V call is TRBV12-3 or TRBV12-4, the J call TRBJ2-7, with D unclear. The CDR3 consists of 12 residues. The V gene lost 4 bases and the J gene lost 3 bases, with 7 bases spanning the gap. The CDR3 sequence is CASSSTYYEQYF. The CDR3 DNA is TGTGCCAGCAGTTCCACTTACTACGAGCAGTACTTC.

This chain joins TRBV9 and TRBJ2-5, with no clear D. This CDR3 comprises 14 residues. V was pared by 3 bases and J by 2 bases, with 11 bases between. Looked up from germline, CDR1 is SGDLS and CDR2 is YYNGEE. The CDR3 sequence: CASSGRQSQETQYF. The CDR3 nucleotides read TGTGCCAGCAGCGGGCGACAAAGTCAAGAGACCCAGTACTTC.